This T cell receptor beta chain comes out of a study of Ad26.COV2.S vaccination and SARS-CoV-2 variants. Turning to the study itself: Ad26.COV2.S, an intramuscular injection, was given once or twice 56 days apart.

On this clone: Its antigen is not known.

Sequencing used immunoSEQ multiplex PCR; TCRdb keeps in-frame clones, though not all of them. The profile covers about 350,000 clones, with about 89% appearing a single time and about 4.6% taken by the ten largest. General study results and limits: Reported findings describe substantial breadth in spike-specific CD8+ and CD4+ T cell responses following vaccination. Total T cell responses were possibly underestimated by TCR breadth and depth analyses.

The treatment here: roughly 19 received Ad26.COV2.S at low or high dose, single or two shots; several received placebo; per-sample allocation not given. Sampling occurred on day 63 after the first vaccine or placebo injection. Adults aged 18-55 years in Boston included the donor. The CDR3 is made up of 15 amino acids. V was pared by 5 bases and J by 5 bases, with 9 bases of the junction left unmatched. From germline, CDR1 is SGHNT and CDR2 YYREEE (reference sequence). The specimen comprised peripheral blood, sampled in a trial of Ad26.COV2.S vaccine versus placebo. V is TRBV5-4 and J is TRBJ2-1, with 8 bases matching TRBD1. The receptor comes from a person between 18 and 65 years old who received the Ad26.COV2.S COVID-19 vaccine or a placebo. CDR3 sequence reads: CASRKGQGEHNEQFF. The CDR3 nucleotides are TGTGCCAGCAGGAAAGGACAGGGAGAACACAATGAGCAGTTCTTC.